This T cell receptor (beta chain) was observed in a study of blood T cell repertoires in COVID-19. The data were produced by immunoSEQ multiplex PCR, yet TCRdb's version contains in-frame clones alone and is incomplete. The table shows approximately 120,000 clones, with 85% to 90% occurring only once. This CDR3 has 14 amino acids. CDR1 and CDR2 (germline): MGHDK, SYGVNS. Trimming took 4 bases from V and 6 from J; bases not matched to a gene: 6. The TCR originated in a human donor in a cohort sampled during active COVID-19. This chain uses TRBV25-1 with TRBJ1-1; 9 bases align to TRBD1. Material: peripheral blood. For the CDR3, the DNA is TGTGCCAGCAGTGCCTTCGACAGGGGGTCTGAAGCTTTCTTT. It encodes CASSAFDRGSEAFF. Filled out from reference TRBV25-1 and TRBJ1-1, the complete variable domain reads EADIYQTPRYLVIGTGKKITLECSQTMGHDKMYWYQQDPGMELHLIHYSYGVNSTEKGDLSSESTVSRIRTEHFPLTLESARPSHTSQYLCASSAFDRGSEAFFGQGTRLTVV.